A selection of T cell receptor beta chains follows, all from one sample in a study of a mutant IDH1 vaccine in newly diagnosed glioma. Method: immunoSEQ multiplex PCR; TCRdb's copy keeps in-frame clones and lacks some. Among tens of thousands of clones listed, roughly 71% were seen once. Their antigen targets remain unknown. The sequencing used PBMCs, collected from a glioma patient whose treatment included an IDH1 peptide vaccine. These receptors were taken from a man in his fifties or sixties with glioma. Both conserved end residues are part of each CDR3. The D gene is left open where the match is weak. Expanded clones get a size class; other rows say once, few or many, or leave the size out.

TRBV10-3	NA	NA	TRBJ2-5	TGTGCCATCAGTGGCATTACAGGGAGTGGAGAGACCCAGTACTTC	CAISGITGSGETQYF
TRBV5-1	NA	NA	TRBJ2-2	TGCGCCAGCAGCTCCGGACAGCTAACTAACACCGGGGAGCTGTTTTTT	CASSSGQLTNTGELFF
TRBV19	TRBD1	NA	TRBJ2-1	TGTGCCAGTAGACAGACAGGGGGGTCCTACAATGAGCAGTTCTTC	CASRQTGGSYNEQFF
TRBV18	TRBD1	NA	TRBJ2-5	TGTGCCAGCTCACCACCCCGGGACAGTCAAGAGACCCAGTACTTC	CASSPPRDSQETQYF
TRBV11-3	NA	few	TRBJ2-1	TGTGCCAGCAGCTTAGGACGGACCAATTACAATGAGCAGTTCTTC	CASSLGRTNYNEQFF
TRBV4-1	NA	NA	TRBJ2-7	TGCGCCAGCAGCCAAGTGCTGGACGTCCCGGGATATGCTGAGCAGTACTTC	CASSQVLDVPGYAEQYF
TRBV6-5	TRBD1	NA	TRBJ1-6	TGTGCCAGCAGCAAGGGGGCATCAAATTCACCCCTCCACTTT	CASSKGASNSPLHF
TRBV5-1	NA	NA	TRBJ1-1	TGCGCCAGCAGCAACCCCGACCGGTACACTGAAGCTTTCTTT	CASSNPDRYTEAFF
TRBV7-9	TRBD1	NA	TRBJ1-2	TGTGCCAGCAGCCAAGGGGGCAACTATGGCTACACCTTC	CASSQGGNYGYTF
TRBV6-4	NA	NA	TRBJ1-1	TGTGCCAGCAGTGAACGGTCGAACACTGAAGCTTTCTTT	CASSERSNTEAFF
TRBV5-6	NA	once	TRBJ2-2	TGTGCCAGCAGCATCGGACCAGGGGAGAGCACCGGGGAGCTGTTTTTT	CASSIGPGESTGELFF
TRBV29-1	NA	NA	TRBJ2-1	TGCAGCGCCGACAAGAGCTCCTACAATGAGCAGTTCTTC	CSADKSSYNEQFF
TRBV6-5	NA	NA	TRBJ1-5	TGTGCCAGCAGTTACACTAAGGGAGCGGATCAGCCCCAGCATTTT	CASSYTKGADQPQHF
TRBV6-6	NA	NA	TRBJ1-3	TGTGCCAGCAGATATGACAGCCACTCTGGAAACACCATATATTTT	CASRYDSHSGNTIYF
TRBV4-1	TRBD1	NA	TRBJ2-7	TGCGCCAGCAGCCAAGACCCCGGGACAGGGAACCACGAGCAGTACTTC	CASSQDPGTGNHEQYF
TRBV6-1	NA	NA	TRBJ2-7	TGTGCCAGCAGTGTACAGCGGACCTACGAGCAGTACTTC	CASSVQRTYEQYF
TRBV5-6	NA	NA	TRBJ1-2	TGTGCCAGCACCTTGATACAGACTAACTATGGCTACACCTTC	CASTLIQTNYGYTF
TRBV5-4	TRBD2	once	TRBJ2-3	TGTGCCAGCAGCTTGGGCGGGGGGGGAGATACGCAGTATTTT	CASSLGGGGDTQYF
TRBV5-1	TRBD2	NA	TRBJ2-3	TGCGCCAGCAGCTTGGCGCCCAGCGGGGTACCAGATACGCAGTATTTT	CASSLAPSGVPDTQYF
TRBV30	NA	NA	TRBJ1-1	TGTGCCTGGGGGACGCGCCCAAACACTGAAGCTTTCTTT	CAWGTRPNTEAFF
TRBV29-1	TRBD1	NA	TRBJ2-6	TGCAGCGTTGACGACAGGGAGTCTGGGGCCAACGTCCTGACTTTC	CSVDDRESGANVLTF
TRBV10-3	NA	NA	TRBJ2-3	TGTGCCATCAGTGAGTCAGCTAATGAGGCGCAGTATTTT	CAISESANEAQYF
TRBV9	NA	NA	TRBJ1-5	TGTGCCAGCAGCGTAGGGGACAGCAATCAGCCCCAGCATTTT	CASSVGDSNQPQHF
TRBV19	NA	NA	TRBJ2-7	TGTGCCAGTAGCCTTCGGGGATCCTACGAGCAGTACTTC	CASSLRGSYEQYF
TRBV6-6	TRBD1	NA	TRBJ1-4	TGTGCCAGCAGTTACACGGACAGGGGAAAACTGTTTTTT	CASSYTDRGKLFF
TRBV19	NA	NA	TRBJ1-1	TGTGCCAGTAGGATCACAGGAACACGGAACACTGAAGCTTTCTTT	CASRITGTRNTEAFF
TRBV2	NA	NA	TRBJ2-7	TGTGCCAGCAGTACCGAGCAGTACTTC	CASSTEQYF
TRBV29-1	NA	NA	TRBJ2-7	TGCAGCGTTGAGGGCGACAGGGAGGCCGACTACGAGCAGTACTTC	CSVEGDREADYEQYF
TRBV4-1	TRBD1	NA	TRBJ2-7	TGCGCCAGCAGCCAAGATTCTACAGGGGAACGCTACGAGCAGTACTTC	CASSQDSTGERYEQYF
TRBV10-3	NA	NA	TRBJ2-7	TGTGCCATCAGTGACCGAGACAAAACCTACGAGCAGTACTTC	CAISDRDKTYEQYF
TRBV7-9	NA	NA	TRBJ1-2	TGTGCCAGCAGCCCCCAGATGAACTATGGCTACACCTTC	CASSPQMNYGYTF
TRBV7-6	NA	NA	TRBJ1-5	TGTGCCAGCAGCCTGGGGGGGCTTAATCAGCCCCAGCATTTT	CASSLGGLNQPQHF
TRBV2	NA	NA	TRBJ2-2	TGTGCCAGCGCCGCCTTCGTCGGGGAGCTGTTTTTT	CASAAFVGELFF
TRBV10-3	NA	once	TRBJ2-7	TGTGCCATCAGCGACCCCTCGACAGGACTGTACGAGCAGTACTTC	CAISDPSTGLYEQYF
TRBV7-2	NA	NA	TRBJ2-5	TGTGCCAGCAGCATTGAGAGCCCCAATGAGTACCAAGAGACCCAGTACTTC	CASSIESPNEYQETQYF
TRBV19	TRBD1	once	TRBJ1-1	TGTGCCAGTAGACGGACAGGGCCGAACACTGAAGCTTTCTTT	CASRRTGPNTEAFF
TRBV11-2	NA	NA	TRBJ2-7	TGTGCCAGCAGCTTGCCAGACTCCTACGAGCAGTACTTC	CASSLPDSYEQYF
TRBV4-1	NA	NA	TRBJ2-7	TGCGCCAGCAGCCAAGGCAATTCTGAGGATTACGAGCAGTACTTC	CASSQGNSEDYEQYF
TRBV9	TRBD1	few	TRBJ1-1	TGTGCCAGCACGGCGGGACAGATGAACACTGAAGCTTTCTTT	CASTAGQMNTEAFF
TRBV6-5	TRBD1	NA	TRBJ1-1	TGTGCCAGCAGTTACCGGGACAGTGAAGCTTTCTTT	CASSYRDSEAFF
TRBV10-1	NA	NA	TRBJ1-1	TGCGCCAGCAGTGAGACTAAGGGACGGCGAAACACTGAAGCTTTCTTT	CASSETKGRRNTEAFF
TRBV5-1	TRBD1	NA	TRBJ1-1	TGCGCCAGCAGCGTGACAGGGCGAACTGAAGCTTTCTTT	CASSVTGRTEAFF
TRBV10-2	TRBD1	once	TRBJ1-5	TGCGCCAGCAGTGATGACAGGGTGGGACAGCCCCAGCATTTT	CASSDDRVGQPQHF
TRBV11-3	NA	few	TRBJ2-1	TGTGCCAGCAGCTTAGCCAGGGTGGGGGAGCAGTTCTTC	CASSLARVGEQFF
TRBV29-1	TRBD1	NA	TRBJ1-1	TGCAGCGTTCAACCAGGGGGCGGTGGCACTGAAGCTTTCTTT	CSVQPGGGGTEAFF
TRBV4-2	NA	few	TRBJ2-2	TGTGCCAGCAGCCGGCACGAGAACACCGGGGAGCTGTTTTTT	CASSRHENTGELFF
TRBV9	TRBD2	NA	TRBJ2-3	TGTGCCAGCAGCGGACTAGCGGGGGGGACAGATACGCAGTATTTT	CASSGLAGGTDTQYF
TRBV30	TRBD1	NA	TRBJ1-2	TGTGCCTGGGGGGGACAGGCCGGAGGACTCGCGGGCTACACCTTC	CAWGGQAGGLAGYTF
TRBV30	TRBD2	NA	TRBJ2-7	TGTGCCTGGAGTGTACTAGCGGGGGCCTACGAGCAGTACTTC	CAWSVLAGAYEQYF
TRBV18	NA	few	TRBJ1-1	TGTGCCAGCTCACCACTAAGGAACACTGAAGCTTTCTTT	CASSPLRNTEAFF
TRBV25-1	NA	once	TRBJ2-7	TGTGCCAGCAGTGAAGGGGCTGGGGTCTACGAGCAGTACTTC	CASSEGAGVYEQYF
TRBV7-2	NA	few	TRBJ2-3	TGTGCCAGCAACATAGACAGAACAGATACGCAGTATTTT	CASNIDRTDTQYF
TRBV4-1	NA	NA	TRBJ1-2	TGCGCCAGCAGCCAAAATGAAAGGTATGGCTACACCTTC	CASSQNERYGYTF
TRBV29-1	TRBD1	NA	TRBJ1-1	TGCAGCGTTGGACAGGGGATGGGTACTGAAGCTTTCTTT	CSVGQGMGTEAFF
TRBV5-4	TRBD2	NA	TRBJ2-4	TGTGCCAGCAGCAATAGCGGGGGGCTAGCCAAAAACATTCAGTACTTC	CASSNSGGLAKNIQYF
TRBV5-6	NA	NA	TRBJ1-2	TGTGCCAGCCAGAGGGGGGCAAACTATGGCTACACCTTC	CASQRGANYGYTF
TRBV19	NA	NA	TRBJ2-7	TGTGCCAGTAGTATCCCAGGGTTGGGCTACGAGCAGTACTTC	CASSIPGLGYEQYF